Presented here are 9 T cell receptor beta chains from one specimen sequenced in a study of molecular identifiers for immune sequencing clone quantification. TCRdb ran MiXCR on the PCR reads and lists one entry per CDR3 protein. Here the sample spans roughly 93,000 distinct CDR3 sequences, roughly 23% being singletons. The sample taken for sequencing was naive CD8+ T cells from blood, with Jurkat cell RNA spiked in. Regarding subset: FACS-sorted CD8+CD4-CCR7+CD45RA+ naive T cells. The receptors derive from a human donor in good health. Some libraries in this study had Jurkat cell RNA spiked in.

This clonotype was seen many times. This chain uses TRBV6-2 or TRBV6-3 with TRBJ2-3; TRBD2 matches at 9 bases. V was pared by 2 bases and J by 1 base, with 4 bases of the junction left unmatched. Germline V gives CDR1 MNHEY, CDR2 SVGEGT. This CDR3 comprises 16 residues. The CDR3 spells CASSYGLAGRTDTQYF. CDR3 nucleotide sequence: TGTGCCAGCAGTTACGGCCTAGCGGGACGCACAGATACGCAGTATTTT.

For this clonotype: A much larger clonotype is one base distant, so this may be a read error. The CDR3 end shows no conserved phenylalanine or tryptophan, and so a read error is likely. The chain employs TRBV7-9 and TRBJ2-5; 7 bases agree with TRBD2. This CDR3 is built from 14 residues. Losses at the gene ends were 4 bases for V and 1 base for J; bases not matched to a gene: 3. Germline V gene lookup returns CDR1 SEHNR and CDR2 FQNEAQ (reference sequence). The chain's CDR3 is CASSSAGFQETQYL. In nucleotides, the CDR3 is TGTGCCAGCAGCTCAGCGGGATTCCAAGAGACCCAGTACCTC.

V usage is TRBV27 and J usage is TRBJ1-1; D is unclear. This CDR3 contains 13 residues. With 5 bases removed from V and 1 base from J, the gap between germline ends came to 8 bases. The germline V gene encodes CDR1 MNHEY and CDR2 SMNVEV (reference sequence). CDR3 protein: CASSIDPNTEAFF. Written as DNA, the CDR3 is TGTGCCAGCAGTATTGACCCGAACACTGAAGCTTTCTTT.

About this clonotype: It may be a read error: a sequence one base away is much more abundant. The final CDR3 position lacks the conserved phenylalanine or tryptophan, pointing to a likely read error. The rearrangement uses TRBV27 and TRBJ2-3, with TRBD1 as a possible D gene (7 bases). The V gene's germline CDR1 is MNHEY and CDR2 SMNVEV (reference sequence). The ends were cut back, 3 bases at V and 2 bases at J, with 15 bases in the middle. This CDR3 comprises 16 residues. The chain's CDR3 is CASSFFGGGNTDTQYI. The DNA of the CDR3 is TGTGCCAGCAGTTTTTTTGGAGGGGGCAACACAGATACGCAGTATATT.

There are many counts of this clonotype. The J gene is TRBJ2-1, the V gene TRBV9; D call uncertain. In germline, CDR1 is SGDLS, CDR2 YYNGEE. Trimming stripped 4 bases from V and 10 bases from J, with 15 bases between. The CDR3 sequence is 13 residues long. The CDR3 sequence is CASSPPLAREQFF. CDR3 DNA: TGTGCCAGCAGCCCCCCCCTCGCAAGAGAGCAGTTCTTC.

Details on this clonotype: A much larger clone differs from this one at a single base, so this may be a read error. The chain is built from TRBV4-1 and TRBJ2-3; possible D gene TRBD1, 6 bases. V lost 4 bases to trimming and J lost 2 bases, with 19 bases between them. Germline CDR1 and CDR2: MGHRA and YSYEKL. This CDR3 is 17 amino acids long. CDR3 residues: CASSPSPSRGLTDTQYF. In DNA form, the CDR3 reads TGCGCCAGCAGCCCCTCTCCTAGCAGGGGCCTCACAGATACGCAGTATTTT.

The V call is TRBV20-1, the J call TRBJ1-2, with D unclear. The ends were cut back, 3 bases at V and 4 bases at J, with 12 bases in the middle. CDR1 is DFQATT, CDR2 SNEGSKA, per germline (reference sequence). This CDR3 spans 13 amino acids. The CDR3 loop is CSARMFESYGYTF. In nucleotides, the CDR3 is TGCAGTGCTAGGATGTTTGAAAGCTATGGCTACACCTTC.

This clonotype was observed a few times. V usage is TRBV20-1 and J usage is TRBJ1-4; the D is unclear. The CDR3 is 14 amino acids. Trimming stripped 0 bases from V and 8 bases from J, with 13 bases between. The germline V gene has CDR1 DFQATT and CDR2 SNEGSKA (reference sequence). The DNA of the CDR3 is TGCAGTGCTAGAGATACGGGTCGAGAAGAAAAACTGTTTTTT. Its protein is CSARDTGREEKLFF.

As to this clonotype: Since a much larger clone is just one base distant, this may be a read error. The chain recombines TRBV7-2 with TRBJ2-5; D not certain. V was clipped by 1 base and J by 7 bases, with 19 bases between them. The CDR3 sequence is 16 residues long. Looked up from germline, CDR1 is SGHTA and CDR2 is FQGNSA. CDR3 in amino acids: CASSLGVRVTKATQYF. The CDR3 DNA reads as TGTGCCAGCAGCTTAGGCGTTAGGGTAACCAAAGCGACCCAGTACTTC.